Below are 22 T cell receptor beta chains sequenced from a single sample in a study of regulatory T cells in long-lasting Graves disease. Time point here: newly diagnosed GD, antithyroid drugs for less than 3 months. TCR sequences were obtained from RNA taken from PBMCs. Arm-PCR of CDR3 regions and iRepertoire HTBI primers were used to build TCR beta libraries. TCRdb used MiXCR to reprocess the multiplex PCR reads, holding one entry per CDR3 protein. Found here are 510,000 or so distinct CDR3 sequences, more than 10% of them singletons; the top ten hold around 10%. The data were also submitted as part of a second study, on T cells in Graves' hyperthyroidism and ophthalmopathy.

The starting material was peripheral blood mononuclear cells (PBMCs), obtained at new diagnosis, from a patient treated with antithyroid drugs. The receptors here all came from a woman in her 30s with Graves disease.

J is TRBJ1-2 and V is TRBV5-6; possibly TRBD1 for D (5 bases). The CDR3 is 16 amino acids. The germline CDR1 and CDR2 sequences are SGHDT and YYEEEE. V was clipped by 2 bases and J by 8 bases, with 22 bases between them. The CDR3 nucleotides are TGTGCCAGCAGCTTTCTGGGCCAGGGAAGATTGCAAGGCTACACCTTC. It encodes CASSFLGQGRLQGYTF. Supplemented by reference TRBV5-6 and TRBJ1-2, the full variable domain reads DAGVTQSPTHLIKTRGQQVTLRCSPKSGHDTVSWYQQALGQGPQFIFQYYEEEERQRGNFPDRFSGHQFPNYSSELNVNALLLGDSALYLCASSFLGQGRLQGYTFGSGTRLTVV.

In its sample, this clonotype was seen many times. V gene TRBV18 combines with J gene TRBJ2-5; 8 bases line up with TRBD2. Germline lookup yields CDR1 KGHSH and CDR2 LQKENI. The length of the CDR3 is 15 residues. The trim removed 2 bases at V and 5 bases at J, leaving 7 bases unmatched. The CDR3 coding sequence is TGTGCCAGCTCACCATCCGGTAGCGGGGAGGAGACCCAGTACTTC. It specifies CASSPSGSGEETQYF.

The chain joins TRBV7-2 to TRBJ2-7, with a possible D match to TRBD2 (6 bases). The V gene lost 5 bases and the J gene lost 4 bases, with 18 bases spanning the gap. This CDR3 has 15 amino acids. The germline gives CDR1 SGHTA, CDR2 FQGNSA. CDR3 amino acids: CASSLSASGVYEQYF. The CDR3, as DNA: TGTGCCAGCAGCCTAAGCGCCTCGGGGGTATACGAGCAGTACTTC. The whole variable domain, filled in from reference TRBV7-2 and TRBJ2-7, reads GAGVSQSPSNKVTEKGKDVELRCDPISGHTALYWYRQSLGQGLEFLIYFQGNSAPDKSGLPSDRFSAERTGGSVSTLTIQRTQQEDSAVYLCASSLSASGVYEQYFGPGTRLTVT.

This clonotype was found many times. J is TRBJ2-5 and V is TRBV27; 10 nucleotides agree with TRBD2. This CDR3 region has 16 residues. Per germline, CDR1 MNHEY and CDR2 SMNVEV (reference sequence). The trim removed 2 bases at V and 2 bases at J, leaving 5 bases unmatched. The CDR3 here is CASSLNLAGAQETQYF. CDR3 sequence (DNA): TGTGCCAGCAGTTTAAATCTAGCGGGGGCACAAGAGACCCAGTACTTC.

Comments on this clonotype: A single base separates this from a much larger clone, so it may be a read error. V gene TRBV7-2 combines with J gene TRBJ2-3; D may be TRBD2 (5 bases). The germline V gene has CDR1 SGHTA and CDR2 FQGNSA. The CDR3 is made up of 15 amino acids. With 4 bases removed from V and 5 bases from J, the gap between germline ends came to 16 bases. Here the CDR3 DNA reads TGTGCCAGCAGCTCGTTTATGTTGGGAGTAGATACGCAGTATTTT. Its translation: CASSSFMLGVDTQYF.

The V and J genes are TRBV27 and TRBJ2-7, with a tentative D call TRBD1 (6 bases). Germline V gene sequence: CDR1 MNHEY, CDR2 SMNVEV (reference sequence). The V and J ends lost 3 bases and 6 bases respectively, with 21 bases between them. The CDR3 covers 16 residues. CDR3 amino acids: CASSFLRGRGMGEQYF. The DNA for the CDR3 is TGTGCCAGCAGTTTCCTTAGGGGCAGGGGTATGGGCGAGCAGTACTTC.

The table lists this clonotype with a few counts. A much larger clone is a single base away; this may be a read error. V and J are TRBV18 and TRBJ1-5; D is undetermined. The length of the CDR3 is 12 residues. Per the germline V gene, CDR1 is KGHSH and CDR2 is LQKENI. CDR3 in DNA: TGTGCCAGCTCACCAGGGTATCAGCCCCAGCGTTTT. Its translation: CASSPGYQPQRF.

This clonotype was observed at least ten times. The chain is built from TRBV6-2 or TRBV6-3 and TRBJ2-7; D may be TRBD2 (7 bases). V shed 8 bases and J shed 3 bases, with 14 bases lying between them. Germline lookup yields CDR1 MNHEY and CDR2 SVGEGT. The CDR3 spans 13 residues. CDR3 sequence: CASRGAGGYEQYF. The CDR3 DNA sequence: TGTGCCAGCCGGGGGGCAGGAGGCTACGAGCAGTACTTC.

CDR3 nucleotide sequence: TGCGCCAGCAGCTGGGGGACAGGGGGCCAAGAGACCCAGTACTTC. It encodes CASSWGTGGQETQYF. The chain carries TRBV5-1 and TRBJ2-5; 11 nucleotides agree with TRBD1. Per the germline V gene, CDR1 is SGHRS and CDR2 is YFSETQ. V dropped 3 bases and J dropped 1; count of bases not matched to a gene: 2. This CDR3 comprises 15 residues.

The sample holds many counts of this clonotype. The rearrangement uses TRBV5-5 and TRBJ2-5, with 15 bases fitting TRBD2. The V gene's germline CDR1 is SGHKS and CDR2 YYEKEE (reference sequence). V shed 0 bases, J shed 5 bases, and the junction held 5 bases outside the gene matches. This CDR3 is 17 amino acids long. CDR3 protein: CASSLDGLAGGRETQYF. The CDR3 nucleotides are TGTGCCAGCAGCTTGGACGGACTAGCGGGGGGGAGGGAGACCCAGTACTTC.

This CDR3 is CASRSGLAGKQETQYF. CDR3 coding DNA: TGTGCCAGCAGATCGGGACTAGCGGGAAAACAAGAGACCCAGTACTTC. The chain has TRBV27 and TRBJ2-5; 13 positions agree with TRBD2. V dropped 6 bases and J dropped 2; count of bases not matched to a gene: 6. The germline CDR1 and CDR2 sequences are MNHEY and SMNVEV (reference sequence). This CDR3 region has 16 residues.

This clonotype was detected many times. This chain uses TRBV2 with TRBJ2-1, with unresolved D. CDR1 SNHLY and CDR2 FYNNEI come from the germline V gene. This CDR3 is built from 15 residues. With 6 bases removed from V and 2 bases from J, the gap between germline ends came to 14 bases. DNA of the CDR3: TGTGCCAGCAGGGGAATTAGCATAGCCTACAATGAGCAGTTCTTC. This translates into CASRGISIAYNEQFF.

This clonotype was picked up a small number of times. This chain uses TRBV7-9 with TRBJ2-1, with D possibly called TRBD1 or TRBD2 (5 bases each). The length of the CDR3 is 15 residues. CDR1 and CDR2 from the germline V gene are SEHNR and FQNEAQ (reference sequence). Trimming removed 8 bases from V and 7 bases from J, with 21 bases in between. In nucleotides, the CDR3 is TGTGCCAGCTTACAACCGGGCCCGGGGCGAAATGAGCAGTTCTTC. Translation gives CASLQPGPGRNEQFF.

This clonotype has at least ten counts. The J gene is TRBJ1-5, the V gene TRBV2; D is unclear. CDR3 length: 13 residues. The ends were cut back, 7 bases at V and 4 bases at J, with 11 bases in the middle. Germline V gene data show CDR1 as SNHLY and CDR2 as FYNNEI. The CDR3 reads CASKADGNQPQHF. The DNA of the CDR3 is TGTGCCAGCAAGGCGGACGGGAATCAGCCCCAGCATTTT.

The chain joins TRBV27 to TRBJ2-7, with a possible D match to TRBD1 (5 bases). CDR3 length: 14 amino acids. The germline CDR1 and CDR2 sequences are MNHEY and SMNVEV (reference sequence). V lost 6 bases, J lost 0 bases, and 12 bases lay in between. The CDR3 protein is CASSGGAHSYEQYF. Written as DNA, the CDR3 is TGTGCCAGCAGCGGTGGGGCCCACTCCTACGAGCAGTACTTC.

The chain has TRBV5-4 and TRBJ1-2, with 11 bases matching TRBD1. CDR1 is SGHNT, CDR2 YYREEE, per germline (reference sequence). Trimming at V came to 6 bases and at J to 3 bases, leaving 10 bases not matched to a gene. The CDR3 loop spans 16 amino acids. CDR3 sequence: CASTGKGDRGDYGYTF. The CDR3 DNA is TGTGCCAGCACTGGGAAGGGGGACAGGGGGGACTATGGCTACACCTTC.

This clonotype was seen at least ten times. This chain uses TRBV28 with TRBJ1-4, with D uncertain. With 7 bases removed from V and 4 bases from J, the gap between germline ends came to 4 bases. Looked up from germline, CDR1 is MDHEN and CDR2 is SYDVKM. The length of the CDR3 is 11 residues. The CDR3 protein is CASNFNEKLFF. CDR3 bases: TGTGCCAGCAACTTTAATGAAAAACTGTTTTTT.

This clonotype was picked up many times. This chain uses TRBV28 with TRBJ2-7; 10 bases line up with TRBD2. Germline V gene sequence: CDR1 MDHEN, CDR2 SYDVKM. Trimming took 2 bases from V and 4 from J; bases not matched to a gene: 8. CDR3 length: 16 amino acids. The CDR3 here is CASSLELAGVMYEQYF. Written as DNA, the CDR3 is TGTGCCAGCAGTTTAGAGCTAGCGGGAGTGATGTACGAGCAGTACTTC.

There are many counts of this clonotype. The chain is built from TRBV20-1 and TRBJ1-2; no clear D gene. The germline V gene encodes CDR1 DFQATT and CDR2 SNEGSKA (reference sequence). V lost 3 bases to trimming and J lost 5 bases, with 19 bases between them. This CDR3 contains 15 residues. The CDR3 DNA reads as TGCAGTGCTAGCAGAAGTCGAACGGACGTTTATGGCTACACCTTC. It translates to CSASRSRTDVYGYTF.

This clonotype occurred many times. The chain has TRBV7-3 and TRBJ1-1; TRBD1 aligns across 8 bases. Germline V gene lookup returns CDR1 SGHTA and CDR2 FQGTGA. V trimming: 0 bases; J trimming: 1 base; junction bases outside the gene matches: 1. The CDR3 covers 15 residues. CDR3 nucleotide sequence: TGTGCCAGCAGCTTAACCGGGACAGGGAACACTGAAGCTTTCTTT. Its protein is CASSLTGTGNTEAFF.

This clonotype has ten or more counts. The J gene is TRBJ2-1, the V gene TRBV11-3; 8 nucleotides match TRBD2. This CDR3 is 12 amino acids long. Trimming at V came to 1 base and at J to 15 bases, leaving 5 bases not matched to a gene. The germline CDR1 and CDR2 sequences are SGHNT and YENEEA. The CDR3: CASSLAGGPSFF. In DNA form, the CDR3 reads TGTGCCAGCAGCTTAGCGGGAGGGCCTTCGTTCTTC.

The sample holds many counts of this clonotype. The CDR3 coding sequence is TGTGCCAGCAGCGTAGATGGGGTAACCTACGAGCAGTACTTC. Translating gives CASSVDGVTYEQYF. The genes are TRBV9 and TRBJ2-7; D is unclear. Germline CDR1 and CDR2: SGDLS and YYNGEE. Trimming pared 0 bases from V and 2 bases from J, leaving 9 bases between. This CDR3 has 14 amino acids.